This T cell receptor beta chain was recorded in a study of cytomegalovirus exposure and HLA in healthy donors. The overall study: The 500 to 850 first-cohort repertoires and the 120 or so validation repertoires shared the same platform, a later analysis reported.

Findings and caveats of the study: Most TCR sequences showed up rarely, but some public TCRs showed up in many donors. The study listed approximately 160 cytomegalovirus-associated TCR beta chains.

As regards this clone: Its antigen is currently unknown.

The donors were part of the 120-subject validation cohort, which stood apart from the approximately 630-subject first cohort. Assay used: immunoSEQ multiplex PCR; TCRdb lists only in-frame clones, some missing. The sample lists more than 95,000 clones; approximately 91% were seen once. The sample comprised PBMCs. This clonotype originated in a woman aged 18-29 years in good health and CMV-seronegative.

CDR3 sequence: CSADGGYNEQFF. For the CDR3, the DNA is TGCAGCGCCGACGGGGGTTACAATGAGCAGTTCTTC. The rearrangement uses TRBV29-1 and TRBJ2-1; possibly TRBD2 for D (6 bases). Per germline, CDR1 SQVTM and CDR2 ANQGSEA. The CDR3 runs 12 residues. V was shortened by 7 bases and J by 4 bases, with 11 bases between the two germline ends.